The TCR beta chain described here comes from a study of OX40 agonist ivuxolimab in advanced cancers. V shed 0 bases and J shed 4 bases, with 13 bases lying between them. Germline V gene sequence: CDR1 SGDLS, CDR2 YYNGEE. The CDR3 spans 15 residues. For this clone: The target antigen is unknown.

General observations from the study: In CD8+ T cells, expanded clones were on average more numerous than in CD4+.

TCRdb's copy holds only in-frame clones and misses some; the assay was immunoSEQ multiplex PCR. The sample shows fewer than 95,000 clones, 91% of them seen only once. The source of this sequence is an adult with an advanced solid tumor such as melanoma, head and neck, liver or kidney cancer. This chain joins TRBV9 and TRBJ1-2; no firm D call. The specimen was CD4+ or CD8+ T cells sorted from blood, collected in a trial of the OX40 agonist ivuxolimab. CDR3 protein: CASSVVAQTGYGYTF. CDR3 coding DNA: TGTGCCAGCAGCGTAGTTGCCCAAACTGGCTATGGCTACACCTTC.